The count of the clone carrying this T cell receptor beta chain is one. The record originates from a study of blood T cell repertoires in COVID-19. For the study at large: Italy, Spain and the United States were the sources of the convalescent and acute COVID-19 samples. Sources were T cells, B-cell-depleted T cells, or PBMCs; the material itself was cDNA or gDNA.

Methods used by the authors: Quantification of nucleated cells was approximated via reference gene primer amplification. Profiled with immunoSEQ multiplex PCR; TCRdb holds only in-frame clones, not every one. That table furnishes V, J and clone size, whereas the DNA furnished D and trimming. The sample yields under 250,000 clones, 70% to 85% seen once. Sequenced input: peripheral blood. This TCR was sampled from a human donor in a cohort sampled during active COVID-19.

Here the CDR3 DNA reads TGTGCCAGCAGTTTCCCGCGGGGGCCGAACACTGAAGCTTTCTTT. Protein sequence: CASSFPRGPNTEAFF. The chain couples TRBV28 to TRBJ1-1, with D tentatively TRBD1 (6 bases). The CDR3 totals 15 residues. Germline assignment: CDR1 MDHEN and CDR2 SYDVKM. The ends were cut back, 3 bases at V and 1 base at J, with 12 bases in the middle. Together with reference TRBV28 and TRBJ1-1, the CDR3 gives the full variable domain: DVKVTQSSRYLVKRTGEKVFLECVQDMDHENMFWYRQDPGLGLRLIYFSYDVKMKEKGDIPEGYSVSREKKERFSLILESASTNQTSMYLCASSFPRGPNTEAFFGQGTRLTVV.